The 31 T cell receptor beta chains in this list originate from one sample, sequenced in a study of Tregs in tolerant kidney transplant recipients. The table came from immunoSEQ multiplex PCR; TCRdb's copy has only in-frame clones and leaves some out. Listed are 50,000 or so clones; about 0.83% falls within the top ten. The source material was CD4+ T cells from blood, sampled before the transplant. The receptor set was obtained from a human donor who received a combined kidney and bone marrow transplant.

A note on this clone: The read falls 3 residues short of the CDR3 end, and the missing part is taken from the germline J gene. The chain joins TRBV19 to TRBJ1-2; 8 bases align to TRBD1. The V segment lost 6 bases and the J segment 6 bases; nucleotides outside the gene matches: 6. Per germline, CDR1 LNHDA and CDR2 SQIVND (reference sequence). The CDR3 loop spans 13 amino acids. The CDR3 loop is CASRTQGADGYTF. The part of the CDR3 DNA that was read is TGTGCCAGTAGGACGCAGGGGGCGGATGGC.

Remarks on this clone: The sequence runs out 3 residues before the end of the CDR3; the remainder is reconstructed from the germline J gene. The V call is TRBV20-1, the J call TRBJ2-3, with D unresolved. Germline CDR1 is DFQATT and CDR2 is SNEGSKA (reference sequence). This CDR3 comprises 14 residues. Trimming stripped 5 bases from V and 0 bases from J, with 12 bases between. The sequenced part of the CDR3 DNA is TGCAGTGCTGGCCAGACTTCCAGCACAGATACG. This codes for CSAGQTSSTDT. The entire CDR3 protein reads CSAGQTSSTDTQYF.

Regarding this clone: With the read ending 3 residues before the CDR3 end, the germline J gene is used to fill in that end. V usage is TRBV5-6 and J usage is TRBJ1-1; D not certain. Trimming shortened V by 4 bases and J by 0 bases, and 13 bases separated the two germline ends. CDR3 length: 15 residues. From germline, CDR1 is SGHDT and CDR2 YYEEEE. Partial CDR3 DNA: TGTGCCAGCAGCCCCTTACAGAATATGAACACTGAA. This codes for CASSPLQNMNTE. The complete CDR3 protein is CASSPLQNMNTEAFF.

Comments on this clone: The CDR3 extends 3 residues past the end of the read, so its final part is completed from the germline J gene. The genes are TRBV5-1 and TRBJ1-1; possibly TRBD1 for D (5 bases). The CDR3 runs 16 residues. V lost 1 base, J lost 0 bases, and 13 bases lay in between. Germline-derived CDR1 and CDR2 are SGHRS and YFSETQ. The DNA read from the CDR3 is TGCGCCAGCAGCTTGCAGGGCGGCGTCATGAACACTGAA. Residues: CASSLQGGVMNTE. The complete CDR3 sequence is CASSLQGGVMNTEAFF.

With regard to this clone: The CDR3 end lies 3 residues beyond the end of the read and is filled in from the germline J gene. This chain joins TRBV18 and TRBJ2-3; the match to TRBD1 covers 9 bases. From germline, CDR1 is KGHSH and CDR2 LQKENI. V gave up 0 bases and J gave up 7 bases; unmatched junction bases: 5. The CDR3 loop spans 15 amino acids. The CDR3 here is CASSPPGTGTHTQYF. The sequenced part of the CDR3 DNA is TGTGCCAGCTCACCACCGGGGACAGGGACACATACG.

The CDR3 bases that were read are TGCAGTGCTAGAGTCATTAAGGGCAATCAGCCC. This gives the protein CSARVIKGNQP. The complete CDR3 sequence is CSARVIKGNQPQHF. This chain links TRBV20-1 with TRBJ1-5; D not resolved. The sequence runs out 3 residues before the end of the CDR3; the remainder is reconstructed from the germline J gene. The length of the CDR3 is 14 residues. Germline assignment: CDR1 DFQATT and CDR2 SNEGSKA (reference sequence). V was clipped by 1 base and J by 2 bases, with 9 bases between them.

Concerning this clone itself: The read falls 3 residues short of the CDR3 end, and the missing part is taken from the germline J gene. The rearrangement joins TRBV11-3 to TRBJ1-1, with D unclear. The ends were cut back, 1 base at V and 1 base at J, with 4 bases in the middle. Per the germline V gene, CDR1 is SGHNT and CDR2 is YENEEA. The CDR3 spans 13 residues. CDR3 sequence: CASSLGANTEAFF. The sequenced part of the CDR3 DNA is TGTGCCAGCAGCTTAGGAGCGAACACTGAA.

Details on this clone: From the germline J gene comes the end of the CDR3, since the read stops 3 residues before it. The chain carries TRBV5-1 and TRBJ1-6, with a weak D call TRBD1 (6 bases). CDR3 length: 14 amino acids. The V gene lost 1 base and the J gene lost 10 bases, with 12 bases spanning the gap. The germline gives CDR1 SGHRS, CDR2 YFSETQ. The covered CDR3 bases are TGCGCCAGCAGCTTGAGGCCAGGGGACTCACCC. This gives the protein CASSLRPGDSP. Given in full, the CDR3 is CASSLRPGDSPLHF.

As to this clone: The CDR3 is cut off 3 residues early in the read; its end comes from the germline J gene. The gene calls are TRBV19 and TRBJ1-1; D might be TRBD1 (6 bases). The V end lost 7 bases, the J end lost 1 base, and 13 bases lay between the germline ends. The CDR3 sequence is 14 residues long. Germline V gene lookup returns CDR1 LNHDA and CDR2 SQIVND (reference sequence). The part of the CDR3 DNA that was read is TGTGCCAGTAAACCGACAGGAAGGAACACTGAA. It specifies CASKPTGRNTE. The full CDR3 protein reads CASKPTGRNTEAFF. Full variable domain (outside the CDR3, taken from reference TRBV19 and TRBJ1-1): DGGITQSPKYLFRKEGQNVTLSCEQNLNHDAMYWYRQDPGQGLRLIYYSQIVNDFQKGDIAEGYSVSREKKESFPLTVTSAQKNPTAFYLCASKPTGRNTEAFFGQGTRLTVV.

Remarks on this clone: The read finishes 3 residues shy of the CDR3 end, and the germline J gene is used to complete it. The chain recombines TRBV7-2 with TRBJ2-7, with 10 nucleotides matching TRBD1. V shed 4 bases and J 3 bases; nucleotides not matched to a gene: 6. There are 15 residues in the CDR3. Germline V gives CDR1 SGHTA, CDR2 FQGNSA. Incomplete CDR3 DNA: TGTGCCAGCAGCTCGACAGGGGGCTTAAACTACGAG. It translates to CASSSTGGLNYE. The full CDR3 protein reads CASSSTGGLNYEQYF.

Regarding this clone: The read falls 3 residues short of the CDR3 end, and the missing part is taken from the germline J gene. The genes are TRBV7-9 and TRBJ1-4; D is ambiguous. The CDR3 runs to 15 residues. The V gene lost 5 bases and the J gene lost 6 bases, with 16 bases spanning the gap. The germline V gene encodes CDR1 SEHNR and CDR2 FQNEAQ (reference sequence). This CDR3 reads CASSRRPGGYEKLFF. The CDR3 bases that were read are TGTGCCAGCAGCCGGAGGCCAGGTGGATATGAAAAA.

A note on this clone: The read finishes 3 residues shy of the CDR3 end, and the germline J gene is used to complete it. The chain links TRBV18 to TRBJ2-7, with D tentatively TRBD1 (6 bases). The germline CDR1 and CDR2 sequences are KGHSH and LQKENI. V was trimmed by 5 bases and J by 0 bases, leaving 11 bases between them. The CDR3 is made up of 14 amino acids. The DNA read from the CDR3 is TGTGCCAGCTCAGCGACAGGTAGCTCCTACGAG. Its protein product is CASSATGSSYE. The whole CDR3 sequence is CASSATGSSYEQYF.

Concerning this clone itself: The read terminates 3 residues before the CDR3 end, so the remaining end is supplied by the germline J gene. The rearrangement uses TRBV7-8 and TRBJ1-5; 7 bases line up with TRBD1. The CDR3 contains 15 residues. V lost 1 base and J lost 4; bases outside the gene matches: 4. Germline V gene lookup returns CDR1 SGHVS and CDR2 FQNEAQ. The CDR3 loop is CASSLEGAGNQPQHF. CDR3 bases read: TGTGCCAGCAGCTTAGAGGGGGCCGGTAATCAGCCC.

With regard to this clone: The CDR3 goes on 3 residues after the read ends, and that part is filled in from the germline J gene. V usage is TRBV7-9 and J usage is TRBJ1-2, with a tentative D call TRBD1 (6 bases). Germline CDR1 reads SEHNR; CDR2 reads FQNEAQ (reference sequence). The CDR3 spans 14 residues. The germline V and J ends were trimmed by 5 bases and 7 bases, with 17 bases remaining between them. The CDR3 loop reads CASSEETGLSGYTF. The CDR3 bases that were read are TGTGCCAGCAGCGAGGAGACAGGTCTAAGTGGC.

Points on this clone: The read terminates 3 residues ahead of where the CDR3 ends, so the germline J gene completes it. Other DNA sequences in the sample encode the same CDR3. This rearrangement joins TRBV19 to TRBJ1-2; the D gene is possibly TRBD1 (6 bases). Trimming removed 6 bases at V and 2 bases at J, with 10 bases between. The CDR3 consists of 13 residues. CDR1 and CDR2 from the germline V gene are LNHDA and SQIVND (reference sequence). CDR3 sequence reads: CASRRQENYGYTF. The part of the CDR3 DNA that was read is TGTGCCAGTAGGAGACAGGAGAACTATGGC.

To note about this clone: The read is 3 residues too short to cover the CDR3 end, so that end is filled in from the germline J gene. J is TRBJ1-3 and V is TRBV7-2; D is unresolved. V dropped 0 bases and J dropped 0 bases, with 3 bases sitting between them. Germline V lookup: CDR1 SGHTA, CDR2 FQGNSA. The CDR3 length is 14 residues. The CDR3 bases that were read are TGTGCCAGCAGCTTAGCCGGCTCTGGAAACACC. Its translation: CASSLAGSGNT. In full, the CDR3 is CASSLAGSGNTIYF.

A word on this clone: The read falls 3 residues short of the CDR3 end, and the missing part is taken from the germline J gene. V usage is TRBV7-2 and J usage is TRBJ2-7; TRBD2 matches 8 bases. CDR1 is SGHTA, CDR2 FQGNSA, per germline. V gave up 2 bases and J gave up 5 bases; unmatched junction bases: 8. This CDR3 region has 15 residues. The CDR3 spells CASSLLAGFTHEQYF. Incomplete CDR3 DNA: TGTGCCAGCAGCTTACTAGCGGGTTTTACCCACGAG.

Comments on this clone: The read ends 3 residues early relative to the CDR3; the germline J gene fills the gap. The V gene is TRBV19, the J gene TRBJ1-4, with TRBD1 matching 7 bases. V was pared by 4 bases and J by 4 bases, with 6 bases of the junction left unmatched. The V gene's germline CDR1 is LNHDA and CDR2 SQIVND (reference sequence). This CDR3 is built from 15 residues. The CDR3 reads CASSTTGALNEKLFF. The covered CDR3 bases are TGTGCCAGTAGTACAACAGGGGCCCTTAATGAAAAA.

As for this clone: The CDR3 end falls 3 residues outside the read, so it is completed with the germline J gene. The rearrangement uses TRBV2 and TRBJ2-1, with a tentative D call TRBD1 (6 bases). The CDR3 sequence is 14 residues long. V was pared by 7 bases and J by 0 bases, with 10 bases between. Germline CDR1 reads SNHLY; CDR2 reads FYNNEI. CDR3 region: CASKGQSSYNEQFF. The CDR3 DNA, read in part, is TGTGCCAGCAAAGGACAGAGCTCCTACAATGAG.

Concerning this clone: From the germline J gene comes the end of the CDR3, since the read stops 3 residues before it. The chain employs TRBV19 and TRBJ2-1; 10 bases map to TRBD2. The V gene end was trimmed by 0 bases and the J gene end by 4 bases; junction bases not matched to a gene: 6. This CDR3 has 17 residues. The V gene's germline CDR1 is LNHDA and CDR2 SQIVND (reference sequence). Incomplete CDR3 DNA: TGTGCCAGTAGTATAGATGGGAGCGGGGGGGTGTACAATGAG. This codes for CASSIDGSGGVYNE. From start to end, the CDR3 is CASSIDGSGGVYNEQFF. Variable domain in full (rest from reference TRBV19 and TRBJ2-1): DGGITQSPKYLFRKEGQNVTLSCEQNLNHDAMYWYRQDPGQGLRLIYYSQIVNDFQKGDIAEGYSVSREKKESFPLTVTSAQKNPTAFYLCASSIDGSGGVYNEQFFGPGTRLTVL.

CDR3 DNA (partial): TGTGCCAGCAGCCGCCGGGACAGCCTCTACGAG. Amino acid sequence: CASSRRDSLYE. The full CDR3 sequence reads CASSRRDSLYEQYF. The J gene is TRBJ2-7, the V gene TRBV7-2, with TRBD1 identical over 7 bases. The sequenced fragment ends 3 residues before the CDR3 boundary, so the rest is inferred from the germline J gene. The CDR3 sequence is 14 residues long. V shed 5 bases and J 3 bases; nucleotides not matched to a gene: 7. The germline V gene encodes CDR1 SGHTA and CDR2 FQGNSA.

The CDR3 here is CASSLGTANQPQHF. The part of the CDR3 DNA that was read is TGCGCCAGCAGCTTGGGTACAGCAAATCAGCCC. The chain couples TRBV5-1 to TRBJ1-5; D gene ambiguous. The read gets to within 3 residues of the CDR3 end, and the germline J gene fills in the rest. Trimming left V 0 bases short and J 4 bases short, with 8 bases between. Germline CDR1 SGHRS, CDR2 YFSETQ. The CDR3 length is 14 residues.

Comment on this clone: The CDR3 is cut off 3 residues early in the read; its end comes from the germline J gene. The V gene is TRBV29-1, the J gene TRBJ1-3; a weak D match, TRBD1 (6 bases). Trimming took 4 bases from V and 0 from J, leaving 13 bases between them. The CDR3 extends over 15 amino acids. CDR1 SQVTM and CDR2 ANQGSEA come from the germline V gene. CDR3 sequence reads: CSVAPGTTSGNTIYF. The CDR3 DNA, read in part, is TGCAGCGTTGCCCCCGGGACAACCTCTGGAAACACC.

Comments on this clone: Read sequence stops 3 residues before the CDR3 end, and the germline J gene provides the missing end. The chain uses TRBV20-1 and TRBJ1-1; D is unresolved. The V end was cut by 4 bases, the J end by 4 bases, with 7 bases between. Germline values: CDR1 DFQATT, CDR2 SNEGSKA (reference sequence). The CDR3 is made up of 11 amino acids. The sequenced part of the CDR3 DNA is TGCAGTGCTAACGGTTTCACTGAA. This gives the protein CSANGFTE. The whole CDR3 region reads CSANGFTEAFF.

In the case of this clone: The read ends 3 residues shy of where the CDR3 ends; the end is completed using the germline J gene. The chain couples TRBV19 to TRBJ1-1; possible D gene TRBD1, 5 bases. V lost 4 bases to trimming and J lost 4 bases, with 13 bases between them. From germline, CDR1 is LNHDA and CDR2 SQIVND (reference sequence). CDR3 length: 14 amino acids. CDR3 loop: CASSTQTVTTEAFF. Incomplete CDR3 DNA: TGTGCCAGTAGTACCCAGACAGTAACCACTGAA.

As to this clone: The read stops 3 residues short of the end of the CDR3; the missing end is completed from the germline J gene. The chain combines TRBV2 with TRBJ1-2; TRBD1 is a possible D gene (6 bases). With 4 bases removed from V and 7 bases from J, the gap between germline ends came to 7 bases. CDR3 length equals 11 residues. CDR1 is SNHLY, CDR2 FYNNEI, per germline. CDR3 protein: CASSAGVGYTF. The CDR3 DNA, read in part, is TGTGCCAGCAGTGCAGGGGTTGGC. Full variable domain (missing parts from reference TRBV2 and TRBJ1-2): EPEVTQTPSHQVTQMGQEVILRCVPISNHLYFYWYRQILGQKVEFLVSFYNNEISEKSEIFDDQFSVERPDGSNFTLKIRSTKLEDSAMYFCASSAGVGYTFGSGTRLTVV.

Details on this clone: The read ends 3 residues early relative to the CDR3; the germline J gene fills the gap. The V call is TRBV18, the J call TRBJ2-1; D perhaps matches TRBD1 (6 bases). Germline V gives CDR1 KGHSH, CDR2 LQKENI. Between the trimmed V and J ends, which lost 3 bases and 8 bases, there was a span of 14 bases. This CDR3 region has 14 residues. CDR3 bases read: TGTGCCAGCTCACCGGACAGCCAAGGGGATGAG. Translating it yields CASSPDSQGDE. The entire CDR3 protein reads CASSPDSQGDEQFF.

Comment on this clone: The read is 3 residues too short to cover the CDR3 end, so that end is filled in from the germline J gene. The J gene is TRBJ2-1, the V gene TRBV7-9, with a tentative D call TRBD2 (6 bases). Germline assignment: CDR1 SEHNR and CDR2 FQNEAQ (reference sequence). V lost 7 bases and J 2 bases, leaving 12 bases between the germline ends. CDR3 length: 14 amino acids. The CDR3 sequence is CASTPSGAYNEQFF. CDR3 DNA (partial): TGTGCCAGCACCCCCTCGGGGGCCTACAATGAG. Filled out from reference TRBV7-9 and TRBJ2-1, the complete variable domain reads DTGVSQNPRHKITKRGQNVTFRCDPISEHNRLYWYRQTLGQGPEFLTYFQNEAQLEKSRLLSDRFSAERPKGSFSTLEIQRTEQGDSAMYLCASTPSGAYNEQFFGPGTRLTVL.

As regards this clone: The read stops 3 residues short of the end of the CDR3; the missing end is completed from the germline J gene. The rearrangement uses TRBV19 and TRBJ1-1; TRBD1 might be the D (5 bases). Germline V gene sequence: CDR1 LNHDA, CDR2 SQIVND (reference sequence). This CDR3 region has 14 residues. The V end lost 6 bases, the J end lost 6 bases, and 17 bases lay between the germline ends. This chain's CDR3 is CASRAGVLRAEAFF. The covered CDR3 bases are TGTGCCAGTAGGGCGGGGGTATTGAGGGCTGAA.

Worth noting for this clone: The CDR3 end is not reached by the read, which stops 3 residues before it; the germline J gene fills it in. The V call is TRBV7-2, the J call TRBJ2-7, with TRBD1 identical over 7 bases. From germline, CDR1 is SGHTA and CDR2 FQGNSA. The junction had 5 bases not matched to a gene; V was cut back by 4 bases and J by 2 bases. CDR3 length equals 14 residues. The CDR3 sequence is CASSSTGNPYEQYF. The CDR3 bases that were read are TGTGCCAGCAGCTCGACAGGGAACCCCTACGAG.

CDR3 bases read: TGTGCCAGCTCACCACCCAGGCAACAAGAGACC. This sequence encodes CASSPPRQQET. The complete CDR3 reads CASSPPRQQETQYF. V and J are TRBV18 and TRBJ2-5, with D unresolved. The read ends 3 residues early relative to the CDR3; the germline J gene fills the gap. The ends were cut back, 0 bases at V and 2 bases at J, with 7 bases in the middle. Germline lookup yields CDR1 KGHSH and CDR2 LQKENI. This CDR3 region has 14 residues.